Detailed here is one TCR beta chain. Its antigen remains unknown. The method was immunoSEQ multiplex PCR; TCRdb's version includes in-frame clones alone and lacks a portion of them. This table has approximately 89,000 clones, 70% to 90% appearing once. Trimming removed 1 base from V and 6 bases from J, with 10 bases in between. Germline V CDR1 and CDR2: MNHNS, SASEGT. The CDR3 has 13 amino acids. The sample originates from a study of T cell responses to AZD1222 COVID-19 vaccine. Study-wide findings and caveats: Distributed over spike, vaccine-associated CD4 TCRs predominated at 160-218 and 743-854. Unmutated variant regions are reportedly targeted by nearly half of spike-specific TCRs. Without day 14 samples, only post-peak T cell repertoires were studied.

The sample consisted of peripheral blood, taken on day 0 of AZD1222 vaccination. The receptor was derived from an adult in good health. This chain uses TRBV6-1 with TRBJ2-7, with a possible D match to TRBD1 (5 bases). In DNA, the CDR3 is TGTGCCAGCAGTGAAGATGTCCAGGGCGAGCAGTACTTC. This translates into CASSEDVQGEQYF.